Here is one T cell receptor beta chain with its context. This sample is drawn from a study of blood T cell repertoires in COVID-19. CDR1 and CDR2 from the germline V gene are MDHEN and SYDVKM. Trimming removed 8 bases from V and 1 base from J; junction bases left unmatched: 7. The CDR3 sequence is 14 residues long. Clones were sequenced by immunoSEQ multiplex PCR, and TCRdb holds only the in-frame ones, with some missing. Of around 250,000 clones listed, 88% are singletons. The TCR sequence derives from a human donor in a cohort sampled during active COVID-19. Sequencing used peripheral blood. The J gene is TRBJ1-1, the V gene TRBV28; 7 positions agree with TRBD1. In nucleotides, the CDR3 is TGTGCCAGCCTTATACAGGGGTCGAACACTGAAGCTTTCTTT. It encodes CASLIQGSNTEAFF.